These T cell receptor beta chains were read from a single sample in a study of CD8+CD57+ T cells in acquired aplastic anemia. TCRdb processed the reads anew with MiXCR; each CDR3 protein has one entry. The sample lists roughly 130,000 distinct CDR3 sequences, about 48% seen once, with 2.5% in the top ten. The specimen was sorted CD4+, CD8+, or CD8+CD57+ T cells (not recorded which) from PBMCs. All receptors come from a human donor in good health, serving as a control. CDR3s include the opening cysteine and the closing phenylalanine or tryptophan. Each record gives: CDR3 protein, CDR3 DNA, clone size, J gene, D gene, V gene. The D gene is left open where the match is weak. The size of a clone is reported for some rows only, either as once, few or many, or as a class for expanded clones.

CARSLGETTGELFF	TGTGCCCGCAGCTTAGGGGAGACCACCGGGGAGCTGTTTTTT	.	TRBJ2-2	.	TRBV13
CASSLVGREEFF	TGTGCCAGCAGCTTAGTGGGGCGGGAGGAATTCTTC	.	TRBJ2-1	TRBD2	TRBV7-9
CASRQGLAGSLSF	TGTGCCAGCAGACAGGGACTAGCGGGAAGTCTGTCCTTC	many	TRBJ2-1	TRBD2	TRBV27
CASSQGYGYTF	TGTGCCAGCAGCCAAGGATATGGCTACACCTTC	many	TRBJ1-2	.	TRBV3-1
CAIGLASSCEQYF	TGTGCCATCGGACTGGCAAGCTCCTGCGAGCAGTACTTC	.	TRBJ2-7	.	TRBV2
CASSLGTGSDTQYF	TGCGCCAGCAGCTTGGGGACAGGGTCAGATACGCAGTATTTT	many	TRBJ2-3	TRBD1	TRBV5-1
CASERGGRTEAFF	TGTGCCAGCGAGCGGGGGGGGCGCACTGAAGCTTTCTTT	.	TRBJ1-1	.	TRBV6-1
CASSLESGGVYGYTF	TGCGCCAGCAGCTTGGAGTCAGGGGGAGTCTATGGCTACACCTTC	.	TRBJ1-2	TRBD1	TRBV7-4
CASSPRDRGFYEQYF	TGTGCCAGCTCACCCCGGGACAGGGGTTTCTACGAGCAGTACTTC	many	TRBJ2-7	TRBD1	TRBV18
CATSDWDAYGYTF	TGTGCCACCAGTGATTGGGATGCGTATGGCTACACCTTC	.	TRBJ1-2	.	TRBV24-1
CASSIGQGGGTQYF	TGTGCCAGTAGTATAGGACAGGGAGGTGGGACCCAGTACTTC	.	TRBJ2-5	.	TRBV19
CASSSRAQTDTQYF	TGTGCCAGCAGCTCCCGAGCCCAGACAGATACGCAGTATTTT	many	TRBJ2-3	.	TRBV5-4
CASSLRLGQPQHF	TGTGCCAGCAGTTTGCGATTGGGTCAGCCCCAGCATTTT	many	TRBJ1-5	.	TRBV27
CATSSNWGALQETQYF	TGTGCCACCAGCTCTAACTGGGGGGCCCTCCAAGAGACCCAGTACTTC	.	TRBJ2-5	.	TRBV15
CASSLARTALISYEQYF	TGTGCCAGCAGCTTAGCCAGGACAGCGCTCATCTCCTACGAGCAGTACTTC	.	TRBJ2-7	.	TRBV11-1
CATSRGQGSPLHF	TGTGCCACCAGCAGAGGGCAGGGGTCACCCCTCCACTTT	.	TRBJ1-6	.	TRBV15
CSVQPRRDNTEAFF	TGCAGCGTGCAGCCCAGGAGGGATAACACTGAAGCTTTCTTT	.	TRBJ1-1	.	TRBV29-1
CASSELQGWQYF	TGTGCCAGCAGTGAACTTCAGGGGTGGCAGTATTTT	.	TRBJ2-3	.	TRBV2
CASSLQGTGNTIYF	TGTGCCAGCAGTCTACAGGGGACTGGAAACACCATATATTTT	many	TRBJ1-3	TRBD1	TRBV6-6
CAISSGGVSNQPQHF	TGTGCCATCAGTTCGGGGGGTGTAAGCAATCAGCCCCAGCATTTT	.	TRBJ1-5	.	TRBV10-3
CASTAAGGYEQYF	TGTGCCTCTACCGCCGCAGGGGGCTACGAGCAGTACTTC	.	TRBJ2-7	TRBD1	TRBV19
CASSAGTGTGETQYF	TGTGCCAGCAGTGCCGGGACAGGCACCGGCGAGACCCAGTACTTC	.	TRBJ2-5	TRBD1	TRBV2
CASMGIEQPQHF	TGTGCCAGTATGGGGATAGAGCAGCCCCAGCATTTT	.	TRBJ1-5	.	TRBV19
CASSQDLAGLNSPLHF	TGTGCCAGCAGCCAAGATCTGGCAGGGCTTAATTCACCCCTCCACTTT	.	TRBJ1-6	.	TRBV14
CASILGTGRRNTEAFF	TGTGCCAGCATCCTTGGGACAGGGCGTCGGAACACTGAAGCTTTCTTT	many	TRBJ1-1	TRBD1	TRBV13
CAISAPGTEYGYTF	TGTGCCATCAGCGCGCCCGGGACAGAGTATGGCTACACCTTC	.	TRBJ1-2	TRBD1	TRBV10-3
CASSRTGFPSTDTQYF	TGTGCCAGCAGTCGAACAGGGTTTCCTTCCACAGATACGCAGTATTTT	many	TRBJ2-3	.	TRBV12-3/TRBV12-4
CASSASLRETQYF	TGTGCCAGCAGCGCCTCGTTAAGGGAGACCCAGTACTTC	.	TRBJ2-5	.	TRBV7-9
CASSPPGTSSYEQYF	TGTGCCAGCTCACCACCGGGCACCAGCTCCTACGAGCAGTACTTC	many	TRBJ2-7	.	TRBV18
CASSRPGNEQYF	TGTGCCAGCAGCCGACCGGGGAACGAGCAGTACTTC	many	TRBJ2-7	.	TRBV7-9
CASSESPRSDTEAFF	TGTGCCAGCAGTGAATCGCCGCGGTCCGACACTGAAGCTTTCTTT	many	TRBJ1-1	.	TRBV2
CASSPRDSGETQYF	TGTGCCAGCAGCCCTCGGGACAGCGGGGAGACCCAGTACTTC	many	TRBJ2-5	.	TRBV7-6
CATSKGTSGRSHNEQFF	TGTGCCACCAGCAAGGGGACTAGCGGGAGGTCCCACAATGAGCAGTTCTTC	.	TRBJ2-1	TRBD2	TRBV15
CASSPRGTGESSYGYTF	TGTGCCAGCTCACCCCGGGGGACAGGGGAGTCCAGCTATGGCTACACCTTC	.	TRBJ1-2	TRBD1	TRBV25-1
CSAIPLTYEQYF	TGCAGTGCTATACCCCTGACCTACGAGCAGTACTTC	many	TRBJ2-7	.	TRBV20-1
CASSWGTGGNGYTF	TGTGCCAGCAGCTGGGGGACAGGGGGAAATGGCTACACCTTC	.	TRBJ1-2	TRBD1	TRBV7-9
CATSTPDRGPNEQYF	TGTGCCACCAGCACCCCGGACAGGGGGCCCAACGAGCAGTACTTC	.	TRBJ2-7	TRBD1	TRBV15
CSARPGQGSYEQYF	TGCAGCGCCCGTCCGGGACAGGGCTCCTACGAGCAGTACTTC	many	TRBJ2-7	TRBD1	TRBV29-1
CASSRQGTSNEQYF	TGTGCCAGCAGCAGACAGGGGACCTCGAACGAGCAGTACTTC	.	TRBJ2-7	TRBD1	TRBV2
CATSRVSGMPETQYF	TGTGCCACCAGCAGAGTATCGGGGATGCCAGAGACCCAGTACTTC	.	TRBJ2-5	.	TRBV15
CSASDGGLRNEQFF	TGCAGTGCTAGTGATGGGGGGCTGAGGAATGAGCAGTTCTTC	many	TRBJ2-1	.	TRBV20-1
CASNNRDYGYTF	TGTGCCAGCAATAACAGGGACTATGGCTACACCTTC	few	TRBJ1-2	.	TRBV2
CASSPQTNSGNTIYF	TGTGCCAGCAGCCCACAGACCAACTCTGGAAACACCATATATTTT	many	TRBJ1-3	.	TRBV7-6
CASSPRVETQYF	TGTGCCAGCAGCCCGAGGGTCGAGACCCAGTACTTC	many	TRBJ2-5	.	TRBV7-2
CATSEGGHEQYF	TGTGCCACCAGTGAGGGGGGCCACGAGCAGTACTTC	.	TRBJ2-7	.	TRBV10-3
CASSLEGLPLHF	TGTGCCAGCAGTTTAGAGGGGCTACCCCTCCACTTT	many	TRBJ1-6	.	TRBV12-3/TRBV12-4
CASNRGGESPLHF	TGTGCCAGCAACCGAGGGGGGGAATCACCCCTCCACTTT	.	TRBJ1-6	.	TRBV19
CSAIGLAGKYNEQFF	TGCAGTGCTATCGGACTAGCGGGAAAATACAATGAGCAGTTCTTC	.	TRBJ2-1	TRBD2	TRBV20-1
CASSFPSWAGYTF	TGTGCCAGCAGTTTCCCATCTTGGGCTGGCTACACCTTC	.	TRBJ1-2	.	TRBV12-3/TRBV12-4
CAISPMTGRNGYGYTF	TGTGCCATCAGCCCCATGACAGGGCGCAATGGGTATGGCTACACCTTC	few	TRBJ1-2	TRBD1	TRBV10-3
CASVRGRNQPQHF	TGTGCCAGTGTGCGGGGCAGGAATCAGCCCCAGCATTTT	many	TRBJ1-5	.	TRBV19
CASSLADRSSPLHF	TGTGCCAGCAGCTTAGCCGACAGGAGTTCACCCCTCCACTTT	.	TRBJ1-6	.	TRBV7-8
CASSVTILGIGYTF	TGTGCCAGCAGTGTTACCATCCTTGGGATTGGCTACACCTTC	.	TRBJ1-2	.	TRBV2
CASSLGGDREIQYF	TGCGCCAGCAGCTTGGGGGGGGACAGGGAGATCCAGTACTTC	once	TRBJ2-5	TRBD1	TRBV5-1
CASSQEMAKNIQYF	TGCGCCAGCAGCCAAGAAATGGCCAAAAACATTCAGTACTTC	.	TRBJ2-4	.	TRBV5-1